Below are 8 T cell receptor beta chains sequenced from a single sample in a study of metastatic and nonmetastatic thyroid tumors. TCRdb ran MiXCR on the PCR reads. The top ten clones hold about 2.7% of a sample with roughly 48,000 clones, roughly 18% of them seen once. All patients were treatment-naive before thyroid surgery. The specimen sequenced was blood. These receptors were collected from a female donor with papillary thyroid cancer or a benign thyroid nodule (not recorded which). Some clones in this sample may be carry-over from other donors' samples.

In the case of this clone: A read error is possible here, since a much larger clone lies one base away. The sample holds other DNA sequences that translate to the same CDR3. This chain uses TRBV4-2 with TRBJ1-1, with D possibly being TRBD1 (5 bases). This CDR3 has 15 residues. Germline lookup yields CDR1 LGHNA and CDR2 YNFKEQ. This chain's CDR3 is CASSQDNQPGTEAFF. In nucleotides, the CDR3 is TGTGCCAGCAGCCAAGATAATCAGCCAGGGACTGAAGCCTTCTTT.

By its share, this clone is medium-sized. The V gene is TRBV5-1, the J gene TRBJ1-1; 7 nucleotides agree with TRBD1. Per the germline V gene, CDR1 is SGHRS and CDR2 is YFSETQ. The CDR3 sequence is 16 residues long. After removal of 1 base from V and 2 bases from J, the junction contained 8 bases not matched to a gene. The CDR3 here is CASSLSPGQLNTEAFF. In DNA form, the CDR3 reads TGCGCCAGCAGCTTGTCCCCGGGACAGCTTAACACTGAAGCTTTCTTT.

This clone was seen ten or more times. The rearrangement links TRBV11-2 to TRBJ2-1; 10 bases agree with TRBD2. V trimming: 3 bases; J trimming: 8 bases; junction bases outside the gene matches: 7. The CDR3 contains 15 residues. Germline lookup yields CDR1 SGHAT and CDR2 FQNNGV. CDR3 coding DNA: TGTGCCAGCAGCTTCTTAGCGGGAGGCTTCGATGAGCAGTTCTTC. Translated: CASSFLAGGFDEQFF.

This clone was seen many times. V gene TRBV30 combines with J gene TRBJ2-7; D possibly corresponds to TRBD2 (6 bases). The CDR3 loop spans 15 amino acids. V was cut by 3 bases and J by 0 bases, with 15 bases left in between. Germline-derived CDR1 and CDR2 are GTSNPN and SVGIG (reference sequence). The CDR3 sequence is CAWRTGTLSSYEQYF. CDR3 DNA sequence: TGTGCCTGGAGGACCGGGACTTTGAGCTCCTACGAGCAGTACTTC.

Many counts were recorded for this clone. V is TRBV9 and J is TRBJ1-2; no reliable D call. The ends were cut back, 0 bases at V and 8 bases at J, with 11 bases in the middle. This CDR3 region has 13 residues. The germline gives CDR1 SGDLS, CDR2 YYNGEE. Here the CDR3 reads CASSVDDLGGYTF. In nucleotides, the CDR3 is TGTGCCAGCAGCGTAGATGACCTGGGGGGCTACACCTTC.

The sample holds a few counts of this clone. This rearrangement joins TRBV6-2 or TRBV6-3 to TRBJ2-3, with D possibly being TRBD2 (6 bases). V was shortened by 5 bases and J by 0 bases, with 12 bases between the two germline ends. The CDR3 extends over 15 amino acids. Germline CDR1 reads MNHEY; CDR2 reads SVGEGT. The CDR3 spells CASSLGTGSTDTQYF. CDR3 in DNA: TGTGCCAGCAGTCTGGGGACTGGAAGCACAGATACGCAGTATTTT.

Many counts were recorded for this clone. The V gene is TRBV29-1, the J gene TRBJ2-1; a weak D match, TRBD2 (5 bases). The germline V and J ends were trimmed by 2 bases and 10 bases, with 15 bases remaining between them. The CDR3 sequence is 13 residues long. Germline CDR1 reads SQVTM; CDR2 reads ANQGSEA. CDR3 sequence (DNA): TGCAGCGTTGAAAAACTAGACCCCAGCGAGCAGTTCTTC. Translated: CSVEKLDPSEQFF.

This clone showed up many times. The V call is TRBV5-1, the J call TRBJ2-1; D not certain. V gave up 4 bases and J gave up 0 bases, with 23 bases separating them. The CDR3 runs 19 residues. Germline lookup yields CDR1 SGHRS and CDR2 YFSETQ. In DNA form, the CDR3 reads TGCGCCAGCAGCCCTATAACCCGATCTATCCTGAGCTCCTACAATGAGCAGTTCTTC. It yields the protein CASSPITRSILSSYNEQFF.